Shown below are 4 T cell receptor beta chains from a single sample sequenced in a study of cytomegalovirus exposure and HLA in healthy donors. It was with 60 Vbeta and 13 Jbeta primers that the PCR ran. Assay: immunoSEQ multiplex PCR; the TCRdb copy retains only in-frame clones and omits some. The sample yields about 200,000 clones, around 80% seen once. The material sequenced was PBMCs. These receptors originate from a man in his forties in good health and CMV-seropositive.

This clone has only one observation. The chain couples TRBV11-2 to TRBJ1-5; TRBD1 is a possible D gene (5 bases). This CDR3 is built from 14 residues. The germline V gene encodes CDR1 SGHAT and CDR2 FQNNGV. Trimming took off 0 bases at V and 12 bases at J, with 15 bases between the two ends. The CDR3 reads CASSLDGIGGDQHF. CDR3 sequence (DNA): TGTGCCAGCAGCTTAGATGGTATCGGGGGGGACCAGCATTTT.

V and J are TRBV2 and TRBJ2-1; TRBD2 aligns across 9 bases. V lost 6 bases and J lost 8; bases outside the gene matches: 8. Germline V lookup: CDR1 SNHLY, CDR2 FYNNEI. The CDR3 is 14 residues long. CDR3 residues: CASRGLASGDEQFF. The DNA for the CDR3 is TGTGCCAGCAGAGGACTAGCGAGTGGGGATGAGCAGTTCTTC.

The V gene is TRBV5-1, the J gene TRBJ2-5, with a weak D call TRBD1 (6 bases). The CDR3 runs to 14 residues. Trimming left V 1 base short and J 5 bases short, with 12 bases between. Germline values: CDR1 SGHRS, CDR2 YFSETQ. For the CDR3, the DNA is TGCGCCAGCAGCTTGACAGGGCCTGCGGAGACCCAGTACTTC. Protein product: CASSLTGPAETQYF.

The genes are TRBV6-1 and TRBJ1-1; D possibly corresponds to TRBD1 (6 bases). CDR1 is MNHNS, CDR2 SASEGT, per germline. V was trimmed by 10 bases and J by 0 bases, leaving 12 bases between them. The CDR3 consists of 13 residues. The CDR3 sequence is CATRQVMNTEAFF. DNA for the CDR3: TGTGCCACGAGACAGGTTATGAACACTGAAGCTTTCTTT.